The clone carrying this TCR beta chain was detected only once. Produced via immunoSEQ multiplex PCR; TCRdb's table is partial and in-frame only. Among about 76,000 clones listed, less than 95% were seen once. The sample originates from a study of PD-L1 blockade in urothelial cancer. The overall study: Atezolizumab (1,200 mg intravenously every 3 weeks) began at some point between 2014 and 2016 for patients. Between 0 and 3 chemotherapy regimens preceded treatment for each patient.

Trimming removed 1 base at V and 6 bases at J, with 5 bases between. Germline V lookup: CDR1 MDHEN, CDR2 SYDVKM. The CDR3 covers 12 residues. The sample's time point: peripheral blood 6 weeks after treatment start. This material consisted of PBMCs, taken around atezolizumab (anti-PD-L1) treatment. The TCR originated in a woman older than 75 with urothelial cancer. The rearrangement uses TRBV28 and TRBJ2-3, with D unresolved. CDR3 in amino acids: CASSLLQDTQYF. In DNA form, the CDR3 reads TGTGCCAGCAGTTTATTGCAGGATACGCAGTATTTT.